The next 8 T cell receptor beta chains were all read from a single sample in a study of T cells in Graves' hyperthyroidism and ophthalmopathy. Researchers took RNA transcripts and amplified the TCR beta CDR3 regions from them. TCR CDR3 regions were first amplified by RT-PCR with HTBI primers. A single record per CDR3 protein comes from TCRdb applying MiXCR to the multiplex PCR reads. The data contain about 320,000 distinct CDR3 sequences, 16% of them singletons. Sequenced sample: blood. These receptor sequences come from a young man with Graves' hyperthyroidism.

The genes are TRBV7-7 and TRBJ2-5; 10 positions agree with TRBD1. Looked up from germline, CDR1 is SSHAT and CDR2 is FNYEAQ (reference sequence). CDR3 size: 13 residues. Here the CDR3 DNA reads TGTGCTAGCGGAGGACAGGGGGGAGAGACCCAGTACTTC. Encoded protein: CASGGQGGETQYF.

This clonotype showed up just a few times. The chain carries TRBV7-8 and TRBJ2-2; 10 bases match TRBD1. Trimming removed 5 bases from V and 5 bases from J; junction bases left unmatched: 5. The germline V gene encodes CDR1 SGHVS and CDR2 FQNEAQ. CDR3 length equals 15 residues. Written as DNA, the CDR3 is TGTGCCAGCAGCGAGACAGGGGGCTGGACCGGGGAGCTGTTTTTT. It translates to CASSETGGWTGELFF.

In its sample, this clonotype was seen many times. V gene TRBV2 combines with J gene TRBJ2-5, with TRBD1 as a possible D gene (5 bases). Trimming took 7 bases from V and 5 from J, leaving 17 bases between them. The CDR3 length is 14 residues. Germline CDR1 is SNHLY and CDR2 is FYNNEI. The DNA of the CDR3 is TGTGCCAGCACCCTCTGGGGCGTCGGGGAGACCCAGTACTTC. Residues: CASTLWGVGETQYF.

This clonotype was counted at least ten times. The chain couples TRBV12-3 or TRBV12-4 to TRBJ1-2; D is unclear. This CDR3 has 11 residues. V gave up 10 bases and J gave up 8 bases, with 14 bases separating them. CDR3 protein: CATRWRFGYTF. The DNA for the CDR3 is TGTGCCACCCGGTGGAGGTTCGGCTACACCTTC.

There are a few counts of this clonotype. The rearrangement links TRBV19 to TRBJ1-5; possibly TRBD1 for D (5 bases). This CDR3 is 16 amino acids long. Trimming pared 4 bases from V and 6 bases from J, leaving 19 bases between. Germline V gene data show CDR1 as LNHDA and CDR2 as SQIVND (reference sequence). CDR3 sequence (DNA): TGTGCCAGTAGTACGGTGGGGGACGGAAGTTTTCAGCCCCAGCATTTT. It codes for CASSTVGDGSFQPQHF.

This clonotype was counted only a few times. This CDR3 is CASSLYTGSTEAFF. The DNA for the CDR3 is TGTGCCAGCAGCTTATATACAGGGAGCACTGAAGCTTTCTTT. The chain is built from TRBV5-4 and TRBJ1-1, with a weak D call TRBD1 (6 bases). The germline V gene has CDR1 SGHNT and CDR2 YYREEE (reference sequence). The CDR3 has 14 residues. The V gene lost 2 bases and the J gene lost 4 bases, with 12 bases spanning the gap.

The rearrangement uses TRBV10-3 and TRBJ1-6; TRBD1 agrees at 8 bases. The CDR3 consists of 14 residues. CDR1 and CDR2 from the germline V gene are ENHRY and SYGVKD. V dropped 6 bases and J dropped 5; count of bases not matched to a gene: 3. Written as DNA, the CDR3 is TGTGCCATCAGCCCACAGGGGGATAATTCACCCCTCCACTTT. It encodes CAISPQGDNSPLHF.

Many counts were recorded for this clonotype. The junction departs from germline at one end; a sequencing error may be responsible. The chain links TRBV7-7 to TRBJ2-5; D may match TRBD1 or TRBD2 (5 bases each). This CDR3 is 13 amino acids long. Germline V lookup: CDR1 SSHAT, CDR2 FNYEAQ (reference sequence). CDR3 bases: TGTGCTAGCAGCCCCCAGGGAGAGGGCCCCCAGTACTTC. Translated, it gives CASSPQGEGPQYF. Looking up the rest from reference TRBV7-7 and TRBJ2-5 gives the full variable domain: GAGVSQSPRYKVTKRGQDVTLRCDPISSHATLYWYQQALGQGPEFLTYFNYEAQPDKSGLPSDRFSAERPEGSISTLTIQRTEQRDSAMYRCASSPQGEGPQYFGPGTRLLVL.